The present entry profiles one T cell receptor (beta chain) with its context. After removal of 9 bases from V and 0 bases from J, the junction contained 8 bases not matched to a gene. The length of the CDR3 is 16 residues. CDR1 is MNHNY and CDR2 is SVGAGI in the germline V gene (reference sequence). These data originate in a study of blood T cell repertoires in COVID-19. Overall study: In each case, the material was cDNA or gDNA derived from T cells, B-cell-depleted T cells, or PBMCs.

The method was immunoSEQ multiplex PCR; TCRdb's version includes in-frame clones alone and lacks a portion of them. The sample includes about 140,000 clones, less than 85% of them seen just once. The chain recombines TRBV6-6 with TRBJ1-6; 7 bases fit TRBD1. This TCR derives from a woman over 75 in a cohort sampled during active or convalescent COVID-19. The sample was peripheral blood. CDR3 in amino acids: CASVGGAGSYNSPLHF. The CDR3 nucleotides are TGTGCCAGTGTAGGGGGCGCCGGCTCCTATAATTCACCCCTCCACTTT.